A selection of T cell receptor beta chains follows, all from one sample in a study of cytomegalovirus exposure and HLA in healthy donors. TCRdb's copy holds only in-frame clones and misses some; the assay was immunoSEQ multiplex PCR. The table counts some 21,000 clones; 22% lies in the top ten. Sample: PBMCs. These receptors all come from a man aged 55 to 69 in good health and CMV-seropositive. Both conserved end residues are part of each CDR3. A D gene is named only where the DNA matches it firmly.

J gene | D gene | CDR3 length | V gene | CDR3 protein | CDR3 DNA
TRBJ1-1 | NA | 13 | TRBV14 | CASRQAGNTEAFF | TGTGCCAGCAGACAAGCAGGGAACACTGAAGCTTTCTTT
TRBJ2-7 | NA | 15 | TRBV14 | CASSPWGEDPYEQYF | TGTGCCAGCAGCCCCTGGGGGGAGGACCCCTACGAGCAGTACTTC
TRBJ2-7 | NA | 13 | TRBV5-1 | CASSWDKAYEQYF | TGCGCCAGCAGCTGGGACAAAGCCTACGAGCAGTACTTC
TRBJ2-3 | NA | 16 | TRBV7-6 | CASSLAQGSPADTQYF | TGTGCCAGCAGCTTAGCGCAGGGCTCCCCGGCAGATACGCAGTATTTT
TRBJ2-5 | TRBD1 | 15 | TRBV18 | CASSLDRNDAETQYF | TGTGCCAGCTCACTGGACAGGAACGATGCGGAGACCCAGTACTTC
TRBJ1-1 | NA | 13 | TRBV6-6 | CASSPQGGTEAFF | TGTGCCAGCAGCCCCCAGGGTGGCACTGAAGCTTTCTTT
TRBJ2-7 | TRBD1 | 14 | TRBV7-9 | CASSPRDRGYEQYF | TGTGCCAGCAGCCCCCGGGACAGGGGCTACGAGCAGTACTTC
TRBJ1-5 | NA | 15 | TRBV7-2 | CASSLGWSFNQPQHF | TGTGCCAGCAGCTTAGGATGGAGTTTTAATCAGCCCCAGCATTTT
TRBJ2-3 | TRBD2 | 11 | TRBV20-1 | CSAPGGGFQYF | TGCAGTGCGCCCGGGGGGGGATTTCAGTATTTT
TRBJ2-5 | TRBD2 | 15 | TRBV25-1 | CASSHPAGVGETQYF | TGTGCCAGCAGTCATCCAGCGGGAGTAGGAGAGACCCAGTACTTC